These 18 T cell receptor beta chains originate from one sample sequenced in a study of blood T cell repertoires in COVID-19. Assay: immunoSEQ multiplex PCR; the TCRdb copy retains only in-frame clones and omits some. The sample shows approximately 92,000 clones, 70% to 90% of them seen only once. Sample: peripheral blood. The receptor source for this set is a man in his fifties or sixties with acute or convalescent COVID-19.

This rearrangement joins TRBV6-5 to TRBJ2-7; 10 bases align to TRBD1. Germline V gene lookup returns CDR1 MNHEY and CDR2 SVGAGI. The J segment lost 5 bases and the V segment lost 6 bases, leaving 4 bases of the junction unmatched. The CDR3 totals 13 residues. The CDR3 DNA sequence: TGTGCCAGCAGACTCGGACAGGGGGACGAGCAGTACTTC. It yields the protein CASRLGQGDEQYF.

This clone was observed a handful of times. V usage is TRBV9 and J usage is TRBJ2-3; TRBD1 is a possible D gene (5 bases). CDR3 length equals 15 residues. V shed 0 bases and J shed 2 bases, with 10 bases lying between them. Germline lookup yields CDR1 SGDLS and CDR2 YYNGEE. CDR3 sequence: CASSVDDSYTDTQYF. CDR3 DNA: TGTGCCAGCAGCGTAGACGACAGCTACACAGATACGCAGTATTTT. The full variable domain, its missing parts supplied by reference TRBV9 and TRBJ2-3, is DSGVTQTPKHLITATGQRVTLRCSPRSGDLSVYWYQQSLDQGLQFLIQYYNGEERAKGNILERFSAQQFPDLHSELNLSSLELGDSALYFCASSVDDSYTDTQYFGPGTRLTVL.

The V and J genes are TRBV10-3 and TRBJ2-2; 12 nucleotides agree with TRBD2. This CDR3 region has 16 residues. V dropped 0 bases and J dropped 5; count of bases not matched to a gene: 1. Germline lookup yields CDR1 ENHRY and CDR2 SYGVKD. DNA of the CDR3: TGTGCCATCAGTGAGTCGACTAGCGGGAGTACCGGGGAGCTGTTTTTT. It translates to CAISESTSGSTGELFF.

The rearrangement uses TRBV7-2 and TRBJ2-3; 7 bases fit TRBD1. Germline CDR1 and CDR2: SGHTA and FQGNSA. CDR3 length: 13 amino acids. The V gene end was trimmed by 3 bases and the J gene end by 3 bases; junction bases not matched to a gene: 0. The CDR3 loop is CASSLDRTDTQYF. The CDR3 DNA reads TGTGCCAGCAGCTTGGACAGGACAGATACGCAGTATTTT.

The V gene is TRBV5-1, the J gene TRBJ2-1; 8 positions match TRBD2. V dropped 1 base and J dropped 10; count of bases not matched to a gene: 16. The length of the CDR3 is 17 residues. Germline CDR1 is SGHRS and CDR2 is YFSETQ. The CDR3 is CASSLRTQGALAGEQFF. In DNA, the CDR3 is TGCGCCAGCAGCTTGAGGACCCAGGGAGCCTTAGCGGGAGAGCAGTTCTTC.

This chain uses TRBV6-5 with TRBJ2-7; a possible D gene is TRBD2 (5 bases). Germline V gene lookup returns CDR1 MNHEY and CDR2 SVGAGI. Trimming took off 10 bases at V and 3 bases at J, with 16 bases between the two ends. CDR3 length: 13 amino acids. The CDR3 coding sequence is TGTGCCACTACTAGAGGTAGTAACTACGAGCAGTACTTC. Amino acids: CATTRGSNYEQYF.

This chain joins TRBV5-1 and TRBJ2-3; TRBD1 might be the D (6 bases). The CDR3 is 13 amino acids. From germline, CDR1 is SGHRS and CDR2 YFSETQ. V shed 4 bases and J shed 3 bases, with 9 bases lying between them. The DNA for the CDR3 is TGCGCCAGCAGCCTAGGACAGACAGATACGCAGTATTTT. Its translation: CASSLGQTDTQYF.

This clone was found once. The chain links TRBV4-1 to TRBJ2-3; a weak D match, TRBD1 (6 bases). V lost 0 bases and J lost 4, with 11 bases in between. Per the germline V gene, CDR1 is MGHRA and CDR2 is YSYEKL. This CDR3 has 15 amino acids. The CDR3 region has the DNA TGCGCCAGCAGCCAAGACGGACAGCAGTCAGATACGCAGTATTTT. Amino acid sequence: CASSQDGQQSDTQYF.

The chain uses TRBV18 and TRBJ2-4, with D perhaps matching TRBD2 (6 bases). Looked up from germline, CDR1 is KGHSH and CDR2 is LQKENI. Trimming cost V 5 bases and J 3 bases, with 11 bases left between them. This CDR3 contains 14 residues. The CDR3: CASSSQGGKNIQYF. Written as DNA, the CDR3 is TGTGCCAGCTCATCGCAGGGAGGCAAAAACATTCAGTACTTC.

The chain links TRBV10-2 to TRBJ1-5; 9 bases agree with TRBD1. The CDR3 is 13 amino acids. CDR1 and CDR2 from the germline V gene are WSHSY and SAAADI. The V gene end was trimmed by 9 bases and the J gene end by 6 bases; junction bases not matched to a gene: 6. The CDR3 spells CASTGQGSQPQHF. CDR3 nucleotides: TGCGCCAGTACGGGACAGGGTTCTCAGCCCCAGCATTTT.

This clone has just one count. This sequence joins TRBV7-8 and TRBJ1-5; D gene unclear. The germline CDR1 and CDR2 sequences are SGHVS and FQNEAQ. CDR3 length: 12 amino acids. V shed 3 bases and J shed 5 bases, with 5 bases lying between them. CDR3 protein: CASSFVHQPQHF. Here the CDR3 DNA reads TGTGCCAGCAGCTTCGTCCATCAGCCCCAGCATTTT. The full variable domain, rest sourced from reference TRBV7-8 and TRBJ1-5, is GAGVSQSPRYKVAKRGQDVALRCDPISGHVSLFWYQQALGQGPEFLTYFQNEAQLDKSGLPSDRFFAERPEGSVSTLKIQRTQQEDSAVYLCASSFVHQPQHFGDGTRLSIL.

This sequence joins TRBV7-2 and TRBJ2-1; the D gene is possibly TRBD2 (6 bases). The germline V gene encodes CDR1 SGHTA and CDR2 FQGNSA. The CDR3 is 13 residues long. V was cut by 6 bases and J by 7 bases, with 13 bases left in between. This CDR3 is CASRSIAVNEQFF. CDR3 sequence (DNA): TGTGCCAGCAGATCGATAGCGGTGAATGAGCAGTTCTTC. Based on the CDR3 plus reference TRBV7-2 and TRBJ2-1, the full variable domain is GAGVSQSPSNKVTEKGKDVELRCDPISGHTALYWYRQSLGQGLEFLIYFQGNSAPDKSGLPSDRFSAERTGGSVSTLTIQRTQQEDSAVYLCASRSIAVNEQFFGPGTRLTVL.

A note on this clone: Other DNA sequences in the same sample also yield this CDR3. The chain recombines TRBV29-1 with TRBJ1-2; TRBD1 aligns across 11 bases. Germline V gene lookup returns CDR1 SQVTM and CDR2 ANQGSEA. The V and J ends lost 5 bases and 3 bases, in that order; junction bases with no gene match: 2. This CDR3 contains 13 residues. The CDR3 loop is CSVRTGGDYGYTF. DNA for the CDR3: TGCAGCGTTCGGACAGGGGGCGACTATGGCTACACCTTC.

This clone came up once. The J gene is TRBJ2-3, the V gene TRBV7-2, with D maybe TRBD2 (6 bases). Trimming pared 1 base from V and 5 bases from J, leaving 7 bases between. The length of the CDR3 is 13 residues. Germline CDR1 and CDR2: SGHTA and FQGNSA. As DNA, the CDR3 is TGTGCCAGCAGCTTAGGGGAGGTAGATACGCAGTATTTT. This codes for CASSLGEVDTQYF.

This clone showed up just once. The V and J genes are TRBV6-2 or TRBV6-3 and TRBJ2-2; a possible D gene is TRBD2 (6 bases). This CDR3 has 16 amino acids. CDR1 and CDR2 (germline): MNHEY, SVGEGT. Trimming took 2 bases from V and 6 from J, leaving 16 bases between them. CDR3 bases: TGTGCCAGCAGTTACAGGGGACTCCGAGGACCCGGGGAGCTGTTTTTT. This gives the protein CASSYRGLRGPGELFF.

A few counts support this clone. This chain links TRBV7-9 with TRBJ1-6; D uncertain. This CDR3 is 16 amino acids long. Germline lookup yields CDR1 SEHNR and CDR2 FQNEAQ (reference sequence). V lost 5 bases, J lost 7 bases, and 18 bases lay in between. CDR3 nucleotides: TGTGCCAGCAGCCCCTCCGGTCCGGGTTCGAATTCACCCCTCCACTTT. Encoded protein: CASSPSGPGSNSPLHF.

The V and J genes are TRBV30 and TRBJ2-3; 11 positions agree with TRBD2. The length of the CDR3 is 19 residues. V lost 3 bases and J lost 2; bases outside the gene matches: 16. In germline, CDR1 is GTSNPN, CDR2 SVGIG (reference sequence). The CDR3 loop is CAWSVLSGRARVDTDTQYF. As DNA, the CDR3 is TGTGCCTGGAGCGTCCTTAGCGGGAGGGCCAGGGTGGACACAGATACGCAGTATTTT. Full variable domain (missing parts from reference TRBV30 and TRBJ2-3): SQTIHQWPATLVQPVGSPLSLECTVEGTSNPNLYWYRQAAGRGLQLLFYSVGIGQISSEVPQNLSASRPQDRQFILSSKKLLLSDSGFYLCAWSVLSGRARVDTDTQYFGPGTRLTVL.

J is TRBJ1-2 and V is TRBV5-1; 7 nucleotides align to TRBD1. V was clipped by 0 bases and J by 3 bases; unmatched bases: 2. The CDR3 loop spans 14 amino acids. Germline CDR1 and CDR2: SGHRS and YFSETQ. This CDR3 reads CASSLGDRDYGYTF. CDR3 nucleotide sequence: TGCGCCAGCAGCTTGGGAGACAGGGACTATGGCTACACCTTC.